This T cell receptor beta chain stems from a study of blood T cell repertoires in COVID-19. In the study overall: Samples came from the United States, Italy and Spain, spanning acute and convalescent COVID-19. T cells, B-cell-depleted T cells, or PBMCs provided the cDNA or gDNA that served as material.

V was clipped by 1 base and J by 0 bases; unmatched bases: 4. The CDR3 is made up of 18 amino acids. The germline CDR1 and CDR2 sequences are SGHNT and YYREEE (reference sequence). Original data processing: Estimation of nucleated cell counts relied on the amplification of reference gene primers. Generated by immunoSEQ multiplex PCR, the TCRdb table keeps only in-frame clones and is missing some. V and J calls and clone size are copied from that table; D and trimming were computed from the DNA. The sample comprises around 100,000 clones, approximately 89% of which are singletons, and around 6% rests with the top ten. Seattle-derived patients entered the study during active infection and were followed longitudinally.

The chain joins TRBV5-4 to TRBJ2-1; 13 nucleotides line up with TRBD2. Input material: peripheral blood. The source is a woman in her fifties or sixties with COVID-19, enrolled during active disease. The CDR3 coding sequence is TGTGCCAGCAGCTTGACTAGCGGGGGGGGGAGCTCCTACAATGAGCAGTTCTTC. It codes for CASSLTSGGGSSYNEQFF.